Each of the 29 T cell receptor beta chains below was sequenced from the same sample in a study of cytomegalovirus exposure and HLA in healthy donors. The PCR used 60 Vbeta and 13 Jbeta primers. Repertoires were generated with immunoSEQ multiplex PCR, while TCRdb's copy carries only in-frame clones and drops some. Of roughly 120,000 clones in the sample, 55% to 75% were seen once. Input material: PBMCs. The receptors originated from a woman in her 40s in good health and CMV-seropositive.

This sequence joins TRBV5-6 and TRBJ1-5; no firm D call. The CDR3 spans 14 residues. In germline, CDR1 is SGHDT, CDR2 YYEEEE. V lost 3 bases and J 7 bases, leaving 14 bases between the germline ends. CDR3 sequence (DNA): TGTGCCAGCAGCTCACTCCCCAACGGGCAGCCCCAGCATTTT. Amino acids: CASSSLPNGQPQHF.

The rearrangement joins TRBV7-3 to TRBJ2-2, with 7 nucleotides matching TRBD1. The V gene end was trimmed by 6 bases and the J gene end by 4 bases; junction bases not matched to a gene: 5. CDR3 length: 14 amino acids. Per germline, CDR1 SGHTA and CDR2 FQGTGA. The CDR3 coding sequence is TGTGCCAGCAGTCAGGGGGTGGCCACCGGGGAGCTGTTTTTT. The encoded protein is CASSQGVATGELFF.

V gene TRBV6-1 combines with J gene TRBJ1-6, with 8 bases identical to TRBD1. From germline, CDR1 is MNHNS and CDR2 SASEGT. V lost 6 bases to trimming and J lost 7 bases; unmatched junction nucleotides: 8. The CDR3 covers 15 residues. The CDR3: CASRPQDRENSPLHF. DNA of the CDR3: TGTGCCAGCAGACCACAGGACAGGGAAAATTCACCCCTCCACTTT.

The V and J genes are TRBV6-4 and TRBJ2-3; TRBD1 is a possible D gene (6 bases). V was cut by 2 bases and J by 5 bases, with 8 bases left in between. CDR1 is MRHNA, CDR2 SNTAGT, per germline. This CDR3 comprises 13 residues. The CDR3 nucleotides are TGTGCCAGCAGTGACGAACAGGGAGATACGCAGTATTTT. It is translated as CASSDEQGDTQYF.

CDR3 region: CASSLQGTGNTIYF. In DNA, the CDR3 is TGTGCCAGCAGTTTACAGGGAACTGGAAACACCATATATTTT. The chain joins TRBV28 to TRBJ1-3; TRBD1 is a possible D gene (5 bases). Germline-derived CDR1 and CDR2 are MDHEN and SYDVKM. The CDR3 runs 14 residues. V was cut by 2 bases and J by 2 bases, with 7 bases left in between.

As regards this clone: Other DNA sequences in this sample translate to the same CDR3. This chain connects TRBV7-2 to TRBJ1-3; D might be TRBD1 (5 bases). Trimming took off 0 bases at V and 4 bases at J, with 7 bases between the two ends. CDR3 size: 14 residues. Germline values: CDR1 SGHTA, CDR2 FQGNSA. CDR3 region: CASSLAGAGNTIYF. The CDR3 bases are TGTGCCAGCAGCTTAGCAGGGGCCGGAAACACCATATATTTT.

This clone came up once. The genes are TRBV5-6 and TRBJ1-1; 8 nucleotides agree with TRBD1. Germline loops: CDR1 SGHDT, CDR2 YYEEEE. This CDR3 has 16 amino acids. The trim removed 4 bases at V and 0 bases at J, leaving 8 bases unmatched. CDR3 protein: CASSPLDRDLNTEAFF. DNA of the CDR3: TGTGCCAGCAGCCCACTGGACAGGGATCTGAACACTGAAGCTTTCTTT.

The chain uses TRBV11-2 and TRBJ1-3; D ambiguous. CDR3 length equals 13 residues. From germline, CDR1 is SGHAT and CDR2 FQNNGV. V was cut by 0 bases and J by 6 bases, with 6 bases left in between. The CDR3 nucleotides are TGTGCCAGCAGCTTAGACGTTTTAAACACCATATATTTT. Encoded protein: CASSLDVLNTIYF.

The gene calls are TRBV2 and TRBJ1-6; maybe TRBD1 (5 bases). The V end lost 1 base, the J end lost 9 bases, and 13 bases lay between the germline ends. Looked up from germline, CDR1 is SNHLY and CDR2 is FYNNEI. The CDR3 extends over 15 amino acids. The CDR3 loop reads CASSEDAGYGSPLHF. The CDR3 nucleotides are TGTGCCAGCAGTGAAGACGCAGGGTATGGTTCACCCCTCCACTTT.

The chain joins TRBV4-1 to TRBJ2-5; possibly TRBD2 for D (6 bases). Germline-derived CDR1 and CDR2 are MGHRA and YSYEKL. With 1 base removed from V and 5 bases from J, the gap between germline ends came to 11 bases. This CDR3 is 14 amino acids long. The CDR3 sequence: CASSQVPGTETQYF. DNA for the CDR3: TGCGCCAGCAGCCAAGTCCCGGGGACTGAGACCCAGTACTTC.

This chain connects TRBV6-5 to TRBJ1-2, with 11 bases lining up with TRBD1. Germline loops: CDR1 MNHEY, CDR2 SVGAGI. The V gene end was trimmed by 7 bases and the J gene end by 1 base; junction bases not matched to a gene: 2. The CDR3 totals 14 residues. CDR3: CASTGTGGNYGYTF. The CDR3 region has the DNA TGTGCCAGCACCGGGACAGGGGGTAACTATGGCTACACCTTC.

The chain employs TRBV6-5 and TRBJ2-7; possibly TRBD2 for D (7 bases). V lost 0 bases and J lost 2, with 11 bases in between. CDR1 MNHEY and CDR2 SVGAGI come from the germline V gene. The CDR3 has 15 amino acids. The CDR3 DNA reads as TGTGCCAGCAGTTACTCGGGCGGGGGCACCTACGAGCAGTACTTC. It yields the protein CASSYSGGGTYEQYF.

The rearrangement links TRBV7-9 to TRBJ2-7, with a possible D match to TRBD1 (6 bases). CDR1 SEHNR and CDR2 FQNEAQ come from the germline V gene (reference sequence). The CDR3 runs 15 residues. V was shortened by 5 bases and J by 5 bases, with 19 bases between the two germline ends. The CDR3 loop reads CASSGPWTVSDEQYF. The CDR3 DNA reads TGTGCCAGCAGCGGCCCCTGGACAGTATCGGACGAGCAGTACTTC.

The gene calls are TRBV6-6 and TRBJ1-5; D ambiguous. Trimming pared 2 bases from V and 3 bases from J, leaving 11 bases between. The CDR3 covers 15 residues. Germline values: CDR1 MNHNY, CDR2 SVGAGI (reference sequence). CDR3 bases: TGTGCCAGCAGTTACGAGGGAGGAAACAATCAGCCCCAGCATTTT. This gives the protein CASSYEGGNNQPQHF.

J is TRBJ2-7 and V is TRBV2; the match to TRBD1 covers 7 bases. Germline-derived CDR1 and CDR2 are SNHLY and FYNNEI. After removal of 5 bases from V and 3 bases from J, the junction contained 10 bases not matched to a gene. The length of the CDR3 is 15 residues. CDR3 amino acids: CASSRDSPTYYEQYF. CDR3 bases: TGTGCCAGCAGTCGGGACAGTCCGACATACTACGAGCAGTACTTC.

This clone was recorded once. The V gene is TRBV5-4, the J gene TRBJ2-3; a weak D match, TRBD1 (7 bases). Trimming removed 5 bases from V and 3 bases from J, with 16 bases in between. The CDR3 covers 15 residues. In germline, CDR1 is SGHNT, CDR2 YYREEE (reference sequence). CDR3 in amino acids: CASRHQGGRTDTQYF. CDR3 DNA sequence: TGTGCCAGCAGGCACCAGGGGGGTCGGACAGATACGCAGTATTTT.

The chain recombines TRBV7-2 with TRBJ1-6, with D hard to call. V lost 1 base, J lost 7 bases, and 8 bases lay in between. This CDR3 spans 14 amino acids. Germline V gene data show CDR1 as SGHTA and CDR2 as FQGNSA. DNA of the CDR3: TGTGCCAGCAGCTTAGATACGGGGAATTCACCCCTCCACTTT. Protein sequence: CASSLDTGNSPLHF.

This chain connects TRBV7-2 to TRBJ1-2; D not resolved. This CDR3 comprises 15 residues. V was pared by 2 bases and J by 2 bases, with 12 bases between. Germline-derived CDR1 and CDR2 are SGHTA and FQGNSA. CDR3 protein: CASSLRGARNYGYTF. The CDR3 DNA reads TGTGCCAGCAGCTTAAGAGGAGCACGAAACTATGGCTACACCTTC.

This clone was observed a handful of times. The J gene is TRBJ2-3, the V gene TRBV9; TRBD2 matches at 8 bases. CDR3 length: 17 amino acids. In germline, CDR1 is SGDLS, CDR2 YYNGEE. The V and J ends lost 4 bases and 2 bases, in that order; junction bases with no gene match: 12. As DNA, the CDR3 is TGTGCCAGCAGCCCCAGTTTGCCGGGGGGGACCACAGATACGCAGTATTTT. This translates into CASSPSLPGGTTDTQYF.

The genes are TRBV5-1 and TRBJ1-2, with TRBD1 identical over 12 bases. This CDR3 region has 17 residues. The V and J ends lost 0 bases and 3 bases, in that order; junction bases with no gene match: 6. Germline V lookup: CDR1 SGHRS, CDR2 YFSETQ. The CDR3 sequence is CASSLERDRGPDYGYTF. As DNA, the CDR3 is TGCGCCAGCAGCTTGGAGCGGGACAGGGGGCCAGACTATGGCTACACCTTC.

J is TRBJ1-2 and V is TRBV11-1, with D possibly being TRBD1 (5 bases). The CDR3 totals 12 residues. Germline V gene lookup returns CDR1 SGHAT and CDR2 FQDESV (reference sequence). Trimming took 8 bases from V and 5 from J, leaving 12 bases between them. The CDR3, as DNA: TGTGCCAGCGGTCAGGGATATTATGGCTACACCTTC. Translating gives CASGQGYYGYTF.

V gene TRBV7-8 combines with J gene TRBJ2-7; 12 nucleotides match TRBD2. Germline values: CDR1 SGHVS, CDR2 FQNEAQ. The CDR3 is 15 residues long. J was trimmed by 2 bases and V by 5 bases; bases with no gene match: 4. CDR3 protein: CASSRLAGETYEQYF. DNA of the CDR3: TGTGCCAGCAGCCGACTAGCGGGGGAAACCTACGAGCAGTACTTC.

A note on this clone: The final CDR3 position lacks the conserved phenylalanine or tryptophan, pointing to a likely read error. The chain has TRBV6-6 and TRBJ2-7; weak D call: TRBD2 (6 bases). CDR3 size: 15 residues. Germline CDR1 and CDR2: MNHNY and SVGAGI (reference sequence). Trimming cost V 0 bases and J 3 bases, with 12 bases left between them. This CDR3 is CASSYSGTLDYEQYL. The CDR3 nucleotides are TGTGCCAGCAGTTACTCGGGGACTTTGGACTACGAGCAGTACCTC.

V usage is TRBV6-5 and J usage is TRBJ1-2; 7 nucleotides agree with TRBD1. With V trimmed by 5 bases and J by 3 bases, 9 bases remained unmatched. Germline V gene sequence: CDR1 MNHEY, CDR2 SVGAGI. The length of the CDR3 is 15 residues. CDR3 sequence (DNA): TGTGCCAGCAGTCCGACAGGGCTCGGCTACTATGGCTACACCTTC. It yields the protein CASSPTGLGYYGYTF.

The V call is TRBV7-9, the J call TRBJ2-1; TRBD2 might be the D (6 bases). This CDR3 spans 16 amino acids. V shed 0 bases and J shed 2 bases, with 11 bases lying between them. CDR1 is SEHNR, CDR2 FQNEAQ, per germline (reference sequence). This CDR3 is CASSLAGLSAYNEQFF. CDR3 coding DNA: TGTGCCAGCAGCTTAGCGGGACTCTCAGCCTACAATGAGCAGTTCTTC.

The V and J genes are TRBV21-1 and TRBJ2-7; the DNA was not used to check the table's D call, TRBD2. TRBV21-1 is labeled a pseudogene. CDR3 length: 12 residues. The CDR3 region has the DNA TGTGCCAGCAGCAAACGCGGGTACGAGCAGTACTTC. Its protein product is CASSKRGYEQYF.

Only one count was recorded for this clone. This chain links TRBV5-4 with TRBJ1-2, with TRBD1 identical over 8 bases. Germline V lookup: CDR1 SGHNT, CDR2 YYREEE (reference sequence). The CDR3 sequence is 12 residues long. V was clipped by 5 bases and J by 7 bases; unmatched bases: 4. CDR3 in amino acids: CASRLTGGGYTF. The CDR3 DNA follows: TGTGCCAGCAGGTTAACAGGGGGTGGCTACACCTTC.

As to this clone: One junction end does not reproduce the germline sequence, and a read error may be involved. This sequence joins TRBV7-7 and TRBJ2-5, with 9 bases identical to TRBD1. The CDR3 has 15 residues. Germline assignment: CDR1 SSHAT and CDR2 FNYEAQ (reference sequence). CDR3 amino acids: CASSSGQGFQETQYF. CDR3 in DNA: TGTGCTAGCAGCTCGGGACAGGGATTCCAAGAGACCCAGTACTTC.

The chain recombines TRBV7-8 with TRBJ2-2; the match to TRBD1 covers 8 bases. This CDR3 contains 17 residues. CDR1 and CDR2 from the germline V gene are SGHVS and FQNEAQ. With V trimmed by 4 bases and J by 4 bases, 11 bases remained unmatched. The CDR3 is CASSSSPGQGSTGELFF. CDR3 nucleotide sequence: TGTGCCAGCAGCTCCTCCCCCGGACAGGGATCCACCGGGGAGCTGTTTTTT.